This TCR beta chain was identified in a study of graft-versus-host responses after intestinal transplantation. Overall study results and limits: Detected in recipient marrow were GvH clones, some of which were first observed in ileum or blood. The highest levels of circulating GvH clones went along with early declines in HvG clones after transplant.

Regarding this clone: Its specificity is not known.

Data came from immunoSEQ multiplex PCR; TCRdb stores just in-frame clones and leaves some out. The table records 100,000 or so clones, roughly 92% of them present only once. The CDR3 runs to 17 residues. With 3 bases clipped from V and 5 bases from J, the junction kept 13 bases outside the gene matches. Germline values: CDR1 SGDLS, CDR2 YYNGEE. The starting material was unstimulated CD4+ T cells sorted from spleen or lymph node cells, obtained before intestinal transplant. V and J are TRBV9 and TRBJ2-5; 10 bases agree with TRBD1. The clonotype originates from a human donor who received an intestinal transplant. CDR3 protein: CASSAEGGQGRWETQYF. CDR3 bases: TGTGCCAGCAGCGCCGAGGGGGGACAGGGGAGGTGGGAGACCCAGTACTTC.